This T cell receptor beta chain was sequenced during a study of blood T cell repertoires in COVID-19 (dated by TCRdb to 2018 to 2021). Turning to the overall study: Samples covering the acute and convalescent phases of COVID-19 were provided by collaborators in the United States, Italy and Spain. The samples were drawn from two sources: the first 160 participants of the ongoing ImmuneRACE study, and some 1,300 subjects contributed by 6 global collaborators. The repertoires were released in a freely available public database intended as a resource for research on the immune response to SARS-CoV-2. The prospective study material was composed of cDNA or gDNA derived from T cells, B-cell-depleted T cells, or PBMCs. A de-identified subject ID, COVID-19 status, age in years and sex were almost always included in the sample metadata. HLA class I and class II types, where available, came from metadata supplied by the sample provider rather than from assay-based typing. Deeply sampled blood TCRbeta repertoires from subjects exposed to, actively infected with, or recovered from COVID-19 were included in the dataset. Results the study describes overall, beyond this receptor: Clinical and demographic metadata were provided uncurated, with the amount varying by source and participant.

The immunoSEQ Assay, a bias-controlled multiplex PCR, was used to amplify TCRbeta CDR3 regions from genomic DNA. Per the authors' processing: The number of nucleated cells in each sample was estimated from the amplification of reference gene primers within the assay. To quantify the absolute abundance of each unique TCRbeta CDR3 rearrangement, sequence reads were collapsed and filtered. For each sample, productive Simpson clonality was calculated by taking the square root of Simpson's diversity index across productive rearrangements. Drawn from immuneACCESS, this table holds only the in-frame rearrangements with V and J called that TCRdb kept. Clones are partly lost; checked studies trace under half to an unresolved V gene and leave the rest unexplained. That table supplies the V and J calls and clone size; D and trimming were determined from the DNA. The sample data list around 250,000 clones, and more than 65% of these were observed just once. Around 4.4% of the sample is held by the ten biggest clonotypes.

Each collaborating institution followed its own protocols to collect whole blood in K2EDTA tubes. Collaborator samples were shipped for TCRbeta analysis as frozen whole blood, isolated PBMCs, or DNA extracted from either sample type. Via the germline V gene, CDR1 is SGHDN and CDR2 FVKESK. The CDR3 contains 14 residues, cysteine and phenylalanine counted. Only CDR3 DNA is held: 42 bases, read in frame from base 1. The junction shows trimming of 0 bases on V and 11 bases on J, plus 14 bases between the germline ends. This clone was seen a handful of times. There is no known antigen for this receptor. Per-base qualities were not stored, and no clone one base away is much larger.

The source material was peripheral blood. The chain joins TRBV14 to TRBJ2-1; a tentative D match to TRBD1 spans 6 bases. This TCR derives from a man aged 45 to 65 with active or convalescent COVID-19. The CDR3 protein is CASSQDRGTRKQFF. Read as DNA, the sequence is TGTGCCAGCAGCCAAGATAGAGGGACAAGGAAGCAGTTCTTC.